The 28 T cell receptor beta chains reported below all come from one sample, sequenced in a study of early T cells in non-severe SARS-CoV-2 infection (dated by TCRdb to about 2021). Receptors were amplified or captured by 5' RACE. TCRdb shows the sequencer as NextSeq 500. TCRdb applied fastp at Q25 and MiXCR to the public reads, then kept only in-frame beta chains. Duplicate CDR3 protein sequences are folded into a single record with the most common DNA and genes. The sample has around 62,000 distinct CDR3 sequences on record, roughly 12% of them singletons. The biggest ten clones account for under 4% of the sample. The material sequenced was whole blood. Receptor source: an adult who was a healthcare worker with PCR-confirmed SARS-CoV-2 infection or an uninfected control (not recorded which).

This clonotype was seen many times. The chain is built from TRBV5-1 and TRBJ2-7, with TRBD2 identical over 10 bases. J was trimmed by 4 bases and V by 4 bases; bases with no gene match: 5. The length of the CDR3 is 14 residues. Germline lookup yields CDR1 SGHRS and CDR2 YFSETQ. CDR3 coding DNA: TGCGCCAGCAGCCTTGGACTAGCGGTTTACGAGCAGTACTTC. Its translation: CASSLGLAVYEQYF.

This clonotype was found many times. The rearrangement joins TRBV3-1 to TRBJ2-5; D is unresolved. CDR1 is LGHDT, CDR2 YNNKEL, per germline (reference sequence). This CDR3 is built from 11 residues. Trimming left V 0 bases short and J 7 bases short, with 3 bases between. CDR3 residues: CASSQEGTQYF. DNA of the CDR3: TGTGCCAGCAGCCAAGAGGGGACCCAGTACTTC.

This clonotype has only a few counts. CDR3 nucleotides: TGTGCCAGCAGCTTAGACAATCAGCCCCAGCATTTT. This translates into CASSLDNQPQHF. The chain is built from TRBV7-9 and TRBJ1-5; the D is unclear. The V gene lost 1 base and the J gene lost 3 bases, with 1 base spanning the gap. Looked up from germline, CDR1 is SEHNR and CDR2 is FQNEAQ (reference sequence). The CDR3 contains 12 residues.

The chain joins TRBV20-1 to TRBJ2-2; the match to TRBD1 covers 7 bases. Germline V lookup: CDR1 DFQATT, CDR2 SNEGSKA (reference sequence). The CDR3 is made up of 16 amino acids. V lost 2 bases to trimming and J lost 4 bases; unmatched junction nucleotides: 10. CDR3 sequence reads: CSARFPGTERTGELFF. In DNA form, the CDR3 reads TGCAGTGCTAGATTCCCCGGGACAGAACGCACCGGGGAGCTGTTTTTT.

The genes are TRBV20-1 and TRBJ2-3; possible D gene TRBD2, 5 bases. This CDR3 comprises 15 residues. V was clipped by 0 bases and J by 3 bases, with 13 bases between them. CDR1 is DFQATT, CDR2 SNEGSKA, per germline (reference sequence). The chain's CDR3 is CSARDSRRGTDTQYF. The CDR3 coding sequence is TGCAGTGCTAGAGATTCCCGGCGCGGGACAGATACGCAGTATTTT.

The chain has TRBV2 and TRBJ1-1; 8 bases agree with TRBD1. CDR3 length: 14 residues. The ends lost 6 bases at V and 7 bases at J; junction bases unmatched: 10. Germline CDR1 reads SNHLY; CDR2 reads FYNNEI. CDR3 DNA: TGTGCCAGCAGCCCAGACAGGGGAAGGGGTGAAGCTTTCTTT. Amino acids: CASSPDRGRGEAFF. The full variable domain, completed using reference TRBV2 and TRBJ1-1, is EPEVTQTPSHQVTQMGQEVILRCVPISNHLYFYWYRQILGQKVEFLVSFYNNEISEKSEIFDDQFSVERPDGSNFTLKIRSTKLEDSAMYFCASSPDRGRGEAFFGQGTRLTVV.

In nucleotides, the CDR3 is TGTGCCAGCACCACTTCCGGGAGGGCTAGCGAGCAGTACTTC. This sequence encodes CASTTSGRASEQYF. The gene calls are TRBV28 and TRBJ2-7, with 8 nucleotides matching TRBD2. In germline, CDR1 is MDHEN, CDR2 SYDVKM. There are 14 residues in the CDR3. V gave up 7 bases and J gave up 6 bases; unmatched junction bases: 11.

In DNA form, the CDR3 reads TGCAGTGCTGAATCTCTCTCGGCTACCTATGGCTACACCTTC. Its translation is CSAESLSATYGYTF. This chain connects TRBV20-1 to TRBJ1-2; no clear D gene. The length of the CDR3 is 14 residues. Germline-derived CDR1 and CDR2 are DFQATT and SNEGSKA (reference sequence). The V gene lost 5 bases and the J gene lost 4 bases, with 17 bases spanning the gap.

The chain carries TRBV3-1 and TRBJ1-1, with D perhaps matching TRBD1 (5 bases). The V gene lost 7 bases and the J gene lost 3 bases, with 21 bases spanning the gap. This CDR3 comprises 16 residues. CDR1 LGHDT and CDR2 YNNKEL come from the germline V gene (reference sequence). CDR3 sequence (DNA): TGTGCCAGCAATCGAAAAACCGGTGAAGGGGACACTGAAGCTTTCTTT. It encodes CASNRKTGEGDTEAFF.

This clonotype was counted many times. This chain connects TRBV2 to TRBJ2-3, with D perhaps matching TRBD1 or TRBD2 (5 bases each). The CDR3 covers 11 residues. Germline V gene lookup returns CDR1 SNHLY and CDR2 FYNNEI. Between the trimmed V and J ends, which lost 7 bases and 15 bases, there was a span of 17 bases. CDR3 loop: CASTTGTAAYF. CDR3 nucleotides: TGTGCCAGCACCACCGGGACGGCCGCATATTTT. Full variable domain (rest looked up from reference TRBV2 and TRBJ2-3): EPEVTQTPSHQVTQMGQEVILRCVPISNHLYFYWYRQILGQKVEFLVSFYNNEISEKSEIFDDQFSVERPDGSNFTLKIRSTKLEDSAMYFCASTTGTAAYFGPGTRLTVL.

This chain links TRBV30 with TRBJ2-1; 9 bases are a match to TRBD2. Germline V gene lookup returns CDR1 GTSNPN and CDR2 SVGIG (reference sequence). CDR3 length: 15 residues. The V and J ends lost 4 bases and 0 bases, in that order; junction bases with no gene match: 4. The CDR3, as DNA: TGTGCCTGGAACCTAGCGGGGAGCTCCTACAATGAGCAGTTCTTC. This sequence encodes CAWNLAGSSYNEQFF.

This clonotype was counted only a few times. The chain couples TRBV2 to TRBJ2-2, with 7 bases lining up with TRBD2. The CDR3 has 17 residues. V was clipped by 0 bases and J by 4 bases; unmatched bases: 8. Germline V CDR1 and CDR2: SNHLY, FYNNEI. This CDR3 reads CASSEARLAASTGELFF. DNA for the CDR3: TGTGCCAGCAGTGAAGCGCGCCTAGCGGCAAGCACCGGGGAGCTGTTTTTT.

At least ten counts were recorded for this clonotype. The chain is built from TRBV21-1 and TRBJ1-6. TRBV21-1 is designated a pseudogene. This CDR3 is built from 9 residues. CDR3 sequence: CAISGKSTF. The CDR3 bases are TGTGCCATTTCAGGCAAATCAACCTTT.

This sequence joins TRBV6-4 and TRBJ2-3, with no clear D. Trimming removed 4 bases from V and 5 bases from J, with 7 bases in between. Looked up from germline, CDR1 is MRHNA and CDR2 is SNTAGT. The CDR3 extends over 12 amino acids. This CDR3 reads CASSVGIDTQYF. The CDR3 region has the DNA TGTGCCAGCAGTGTCGGCATAGATACGCAGTATTTT.

This clonotype has just a few counts. The chain carries TRBV28 and TRBJ2-7; D not certain. Germline-derived CDR1 and CDR2 are MDHEN and SYDVKM. This CDR3 comprises 11 residues. Trimming cost V 7 bases and J 12 bases, with 16 bases left between them. The CDR3 sequence: CASIDGLNWYF. The CDR3 DNA is TGTGCCAGCATAGACGGTCTCAATTGGTACTTC.

This clonotype was observed a handful of times. The chain recombines TRBV11-2 with TRBJ1-2, with D uncertain. Trimming pared 0 bases from V and 1 base from J, leaving 6 bases between. Germline loops: CDR1 SGHAT, CDR2 FQNNGV. The CDR3 spans 14 residues. The chain's CDR3 is CASSLDPGNYGYTF. The CDR3 DNA reads as TGTGCCAGCAGCTTAGATCCGGGTAACTATGGCTACACCTTC.

There are a few counts of this clonotype. This rearrangement joins TRBV6-2 or TRBV6-3 to TRBJ2-1; the match to TRBD2 covers 7 bases. V lost 6 bases, J lost 7 bases, and 15 bases stayed unmatched. The CDR3 extends over 16 amino acids. Germline loops: CDR1 MNHEY, CDR2 SVGEGT. The CDR3 DNA is TGTGCCAGCAGACCCCCGTTCGGGGGAGGGAGGAATGAGCAGTTCTTC. Residues: CASRPPFGGGRNEQFF.

In its sample, this clonotype was seen a few times. The chain has TRBV11-2 and TRBJ1-1; TRBD1 might be the D (5 bases). Germline loops: CDR1 SGHAT, CDR2 FQNNGV. Trimming left V 5 bases short and J 0 bases short, with 13 bases between. The length of the CDR3 is 15 residues. Written as DNA, the CDR3 is TGTGCCAGCAGCCCCTCATGGGGGATGAACACTGAAGCTTTCTTT. Its translation: CASSPSWGMNTEAFF. The whole variable domain, remainder taken from reference TRBV11-2 and TRBJ1-1, is EAGVAQSPRYKIIEKRQSVAFWCNPISGHATLYWYQQILGQGPKLLIQFQNNGVVDDSQLPKDRFSAERLKGVDSTLKIQPAKLEDSAVYLCASSPSWGMNTEAFFGQGTRLTVV.

This clonotype turned up a few times. V usage is TRBV20-1 and J usage is TRBJ1-1, with D uncertain. V shed 7 bases and J shed 1 base, with 7 bases lying between them. CDR1 and CDR2 (germline): DFQATT, SNEGSKA (reference sequence). The CDR3 is made up of 11 amino acids. Here the CDR3 reads CSGRQNTEAFF. The CDR3 DNA reads as TGCAGTGGCCGACAGAACACTGAAGCTTTCTTT.

This clonotype appeared many times. The rearrangement links TRBV3-1 to TRBJ2-4; 12 bases are a match to TRBD2. The V segment lost 0 bases and the J segment 5 bases; nucleotides outside the gene matches: 11. The CDR3 runs to 19 residues. CDR1 is LGHDT and CDR2 is YNNKEL in the germline V gene (reference sequence). CDR3 coding DNA: TGTGCCAGCAGCCAAGATCTAGCGGGAGGGCCGGATGAGGAAAACATTCAGTACTTC. Its translation: CASSQDLAGGPDEENIQYF.

This clonotype was counted a few times. The chain combines TRBV4-2 with TRBJ2-1, with 7 bases lining up with TRBD2. V lost 3 bases to trimming and J lost 7 bases; unmatched junction nucleotides: 15. CDR3 length equals 17 residues. The germline V gene encodes CDR1 LGHNA and CDR2 YNFKEQ. The CDR3 bases are TGTGCCAGCAGCCAGAGGGATGGACGGGAAGCGGGGAATGAGCAGTTCTTC. This codes for CASSQRDGREAGNEQFF.

This clonotype was counted ten times or more. CDR3 in DNA: TGTGCCAGCAGCCAAGACTCCTGGGCCGCCGGCAATGAGCAGTTCTTC. Translated, it gives CASSQDSWAAGNEQFF. This chain joins TRBV3-1 and TRBJ2-1; unclear D gene. The CDR3 is made up of 16 amino acids. The V end was cut by 0 bases, the J end by 6 bases, with 15 bases between. From germline, CDR1 is LGHDT and CDR2 YNNKEL (reference sequence).

This sequence joins TRBV30 and TRBJ1-1; the D gene is possibly TRBD1 (5 bases). The V end lost 3 bases, the J end lost 4 bases, and 15 bases lay between the germline ends. CDR1 is GTSNPN, CDR2 SVGIG, per germline (reference sequence). The CDR3 sequence is 14 residues long. CDR3 bases: TGTGCCTGGAGCTACGGGGCGGGCCCCACTGAAGCTTTCTTT. This codes for CAWSYGAGPTEAFF. The whole variable domain, remainder taken from reference TRBV30 and TRBJ1-1, is SQTIHQWPATLVQPVGSPLSLECTVEGTSNPNLYWYRQAAGRGLQLLFYSVGIGQISSEVPQNLSASRPQDRQFILSSKKLLLSDSGFYLCAWSYGAGPTEAFFGQGTRLTVV.

In nucleotides, the CDR3 is TGTGCCAGCAGCCAACACGAGGCAGATACGCAGTATTTT. This translates into CASSQHEADTQYF. The chain couples TRBV3-1 to TRBJ2-3; D unclear. This CDR3 contains 13 residues. The germline V and J ends were trimmed by 2 bases and 4 bases, with 7 bases remaining between them. The V gene's germline CDR1 is LGHDT and CDR2 YNNKEL (reference sequence).

The rearrangement uses TRBV7-3 and TRBJ2-3; D perhaps matches TRBD2 (6 bases). Germline CDR1 reads SGHTA; CDR2 reads FQGTGA. Trimming removed 5 bases at V and 4 bases at J, with 13 bases between. This CDR3 contains 14 residues. CDR3 region: CASSLQAGPDTQYF. Here the CDR3 DNA reads TGTGCCAGCAGCCTTCAGGCGGGACCAGATACGCAGTATTTT.

This clonotype was observed a handful of times. This sequence joins TRBV20-1 and TRBJ2-7; a possible D gene is TRBD2 (5 bases). The CDR3 is made up of 12 amino acids. V was cut by 6 bases and J by 5 bases, with 14 bases left in between. Germline V gene sequence: CDR1 DFQATT, CDR2 SNEGSKA (reference sequence). CDR3 loop: CSAFSGFDEQYF. The CDR3 region has the DNA TGCAGTGCCTTCTCGGGATTCGACGAGCAGTACTTC.

This clonotype was seen more than once but under ten times. V usage is TRBV19 and J usage is TRBJ2-7; 8 bases agree with TRBD1. V trimming: 3 bases; J trimming: 5 bases; junction bases outside the gene matches: 6. The CDR3 runs 14 residues. Germline V gene data show CDR1 as LNHDA and CDR2 as SQIVND (reference sequence). The DNA for the CDR3 is TGTGCCAGTAGTATCCGGACAGGGATGGACGAGCAGTACTTC. Its translation is CASSIRTGMDEQYF.

The chain links TRBV7-8 to TRBJ1-1, with D uncertain. The germline V gene has CDR1 SGHVS and CDR2 FQNEAQ. V gave up 5 bases and J gave up 0 bases, with 13 bases separating them. The CDR3 contains 15 residues. Here the CDR3 reads CASSPKAGLNTEAFF. The CDR3 DNA is TGTGCCAGCAGCCCGAAGGCGGGATTGAACACTGAAGCTTTCTTT.